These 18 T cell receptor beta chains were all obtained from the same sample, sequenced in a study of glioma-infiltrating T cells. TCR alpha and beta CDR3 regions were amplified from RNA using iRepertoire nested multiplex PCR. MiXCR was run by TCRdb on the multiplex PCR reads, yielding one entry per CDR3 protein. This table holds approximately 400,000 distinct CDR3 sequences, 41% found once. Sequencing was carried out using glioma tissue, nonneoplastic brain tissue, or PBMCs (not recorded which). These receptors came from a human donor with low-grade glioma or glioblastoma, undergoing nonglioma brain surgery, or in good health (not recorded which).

This CDR3 is CASSEPPSEQFF. The CDR3, as DNA: TGTGCCAGCAGTGAACCTCCTAGTGAGCAGTTCTTC. The V call is TRBV2, the J call TRBJ2-1; no definite D call. CDR1 is SNHLY and CDR2 is FYNNEI in the germline V gene. V shed 2 bases and J shed 9 bases, with 8 bases lying between them. This CDR3 has 12 residues. The variable domain in full, completed from reference TRBV2 and TRBJ2-1, reads EPEVTQTPSHQVTQMGQEVILRCVPISNHLYFYWYRQILGQKVEFLVSFYNNEISEKSEIFDDQFSVERPDGSNFTLKIRSTKLEDSAMYFCASSEPPSEQFFGPGTRLTVL.

The CDR3 DNA follows: TGTGCCAGTCAAGGGACCGGTGAGCAGTTCTTC. Translating it yields CASQGTGEQFF. The chain uses TRBV2 and TRBJ2-1; perhaps D is TRBD1 or TRBD2 (5 bases each). The CDR3 runs 11 residues. Germline V gives CDR1 SNHLY, CDR2 FYNNEI. V lost 9 bases, J lost 9 bases, and 12 bases lay in between.

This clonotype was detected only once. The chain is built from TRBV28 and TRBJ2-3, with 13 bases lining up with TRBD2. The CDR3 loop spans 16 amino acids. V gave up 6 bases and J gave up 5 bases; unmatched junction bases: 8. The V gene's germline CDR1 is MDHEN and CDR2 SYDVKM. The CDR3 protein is CASSMTSGRSIDTQYF. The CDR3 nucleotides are TGTGCCAGCAGCATGACTAGCGGGAGGTCCATAGATACGCAGTATTTT.

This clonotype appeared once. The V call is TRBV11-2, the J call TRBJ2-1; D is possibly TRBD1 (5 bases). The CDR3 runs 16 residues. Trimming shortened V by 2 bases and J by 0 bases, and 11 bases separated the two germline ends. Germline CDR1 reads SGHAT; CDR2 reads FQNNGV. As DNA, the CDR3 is TGTGCCAGCAGCTTATTAGGGGCCAACTCCTACAATGAGCAGTTCTTC. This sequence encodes CASSLLGANSYNEQFF.

CDR3 amino acids: CASSIGEGAGYEQYF. The CDR3, as DNA: TGTGCCAGCAGCATTGGAGAGGGAGCGGGGTACGAGCAGTACTTC. The J gene is TRBJ2-7, the V gene TRBV5-4, with 7 bases aligning to TRBD2. Germline V gives CDR1 SGHNT, CDR2 YYREEE (reference sequence). The CDR3 spans 15 residues. V shed 4 bases and J 4 bases; nucleotides not matched to a gene: 11.

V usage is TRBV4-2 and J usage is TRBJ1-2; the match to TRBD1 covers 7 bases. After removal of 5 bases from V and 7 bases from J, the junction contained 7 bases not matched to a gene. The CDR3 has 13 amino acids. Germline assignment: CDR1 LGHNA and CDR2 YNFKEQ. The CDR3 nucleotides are TGTGCCAGCAGCTTCCAGGGGGTCCCTGGCTACACCTTC. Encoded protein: CASSFQGVPGYTF.

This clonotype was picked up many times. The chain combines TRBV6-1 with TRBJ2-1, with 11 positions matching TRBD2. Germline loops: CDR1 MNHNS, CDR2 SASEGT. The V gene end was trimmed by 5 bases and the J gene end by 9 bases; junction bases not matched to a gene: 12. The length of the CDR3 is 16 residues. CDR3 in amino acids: CASSLITSGRGSEQFF. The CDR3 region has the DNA TGTGCCAGCAGTCTCATTACTAGCGGGAGAGGCTCTGAGCAGTTCTTC.

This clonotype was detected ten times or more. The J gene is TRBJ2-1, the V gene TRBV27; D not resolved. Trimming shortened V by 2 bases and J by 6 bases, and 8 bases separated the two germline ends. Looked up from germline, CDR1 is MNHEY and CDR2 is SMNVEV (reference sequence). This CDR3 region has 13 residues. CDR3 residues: CASSLGPFNEQFF. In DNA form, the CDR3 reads TGTGCCAGCAGTTTAGGGCCCTTCAATGAGCAGTTCTTC.

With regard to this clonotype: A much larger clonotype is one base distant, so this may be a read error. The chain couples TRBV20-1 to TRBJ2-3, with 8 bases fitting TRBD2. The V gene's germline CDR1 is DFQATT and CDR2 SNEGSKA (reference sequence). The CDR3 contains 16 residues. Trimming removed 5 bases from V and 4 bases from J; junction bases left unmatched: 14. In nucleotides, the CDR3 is TGCAGTGCTTCTCCCGGAGCGGGAGAGAGGGCAGATACGCAGTATTTT. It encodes CSASPGAGERADTQYF.

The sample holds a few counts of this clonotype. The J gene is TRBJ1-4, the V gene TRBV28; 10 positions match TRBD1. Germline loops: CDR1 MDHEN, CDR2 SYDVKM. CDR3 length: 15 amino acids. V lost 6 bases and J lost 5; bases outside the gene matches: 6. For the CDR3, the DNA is TGTGCCAGCAGGGCCGGGGGACAGGGGAATGAAAAACTGTTTTTT. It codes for CASRAGGQGNEKLFF.

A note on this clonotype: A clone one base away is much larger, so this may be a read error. The CDR3 is CASSLVGSNQPQHF. CDR3 in DNA: TGTGCCAGCAGTTTGGTGGGGAGCAATCAGCCCCAGCATTTT. This chain links TRBV27 with TRBJ1-5; no definite D call. The CDR3 consists of 14 residues. Germline lookup yields CDR1 MNHEY and CDR2 SMNVEV (reference sequence). V was pared by 3 bases and J by 1 base, with 7 bases between.

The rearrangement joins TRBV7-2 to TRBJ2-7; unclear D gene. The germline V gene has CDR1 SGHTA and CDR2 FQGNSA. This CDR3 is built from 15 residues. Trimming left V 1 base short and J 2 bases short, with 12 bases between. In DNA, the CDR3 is TGTGCCAGCAGCTTAGGGTCGGGCTACACCTACGAGCAGTACTTC. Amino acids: CASSLGSGYTYEQYF.

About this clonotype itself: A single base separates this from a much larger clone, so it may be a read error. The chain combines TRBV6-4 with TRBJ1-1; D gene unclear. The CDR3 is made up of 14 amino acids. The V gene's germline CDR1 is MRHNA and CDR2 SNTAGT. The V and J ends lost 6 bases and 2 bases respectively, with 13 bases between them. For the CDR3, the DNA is TGTGCCAGCAGCCCTTGGGGAGTCAACACTGAAGCTTTCTTT. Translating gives CASSPWGVNTEAFF.

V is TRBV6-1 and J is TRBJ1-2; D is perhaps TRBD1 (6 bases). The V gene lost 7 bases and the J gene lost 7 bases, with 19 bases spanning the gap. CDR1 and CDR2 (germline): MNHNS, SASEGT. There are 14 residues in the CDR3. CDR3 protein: CASTQGQGRSGYTF. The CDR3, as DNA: TGTGCCAGCACCCAGGGGCAGGGGCGGAGTGGCTACACCTTC.

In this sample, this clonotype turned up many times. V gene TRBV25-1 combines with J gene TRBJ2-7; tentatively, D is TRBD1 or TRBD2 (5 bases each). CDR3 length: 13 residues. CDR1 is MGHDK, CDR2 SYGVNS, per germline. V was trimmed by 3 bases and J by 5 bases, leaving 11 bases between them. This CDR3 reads CASSEGPRNEQYF. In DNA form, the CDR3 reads TGTGCCAGCAGTGAGGGACCGAGAAACGAGCAGTACTTC.

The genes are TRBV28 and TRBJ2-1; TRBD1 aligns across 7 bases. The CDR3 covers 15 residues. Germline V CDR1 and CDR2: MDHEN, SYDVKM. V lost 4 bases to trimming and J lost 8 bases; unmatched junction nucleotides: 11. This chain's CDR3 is CASSSKTGPPYEQFF. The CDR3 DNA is TGTGCCAGCAGTTCGAAGACAGGGCCTCCCTATGAGCAGTTCTTC.

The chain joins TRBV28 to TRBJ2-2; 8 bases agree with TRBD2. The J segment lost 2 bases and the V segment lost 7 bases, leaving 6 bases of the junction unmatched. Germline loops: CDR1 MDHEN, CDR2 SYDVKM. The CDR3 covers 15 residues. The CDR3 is CASIPGGTNTGELFF. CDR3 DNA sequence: TGTGCCAGCATACCGGGGGGGACAAACACCGGGGAGCTGTTTTTT.

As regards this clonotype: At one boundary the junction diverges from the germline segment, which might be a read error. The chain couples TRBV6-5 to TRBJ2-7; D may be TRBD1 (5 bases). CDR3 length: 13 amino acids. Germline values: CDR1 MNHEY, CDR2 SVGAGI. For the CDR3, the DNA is TGTGCCAGCAGCCTCAGACAGCCCTACGAGCGGTACTTC. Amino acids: CASSLRQPYERYF.